This is a list of T cell receptor beta chains from one sample in a study of vaccination effects on CD4 cells after COVID-19. Antigen specificity for these receptors is unknown. Clones were sequenced by immunoSEQ multiplex PCR, and TCRdb holds only the in-frame ones, with some missing. The data hold some 47,000 clones, with roughly 72% observed a single time. Material: CD4+ T cells from PBMCs cultured without peptide, obtained after COVID-19 vaccination. The receptors here all came from a human donor who received a COVID-19 vaccine. Each CDR3 is given with its conserved first and last residue. The D gene is left open where the match is weak. Rows may omit the clone size; those that give it use once, few, many or a size class.

TRBJ1-4	TRBV6-1	.	.	TGTGCCAGCAGTGAATTAGGGTTAACTAATGAAAAACTGTTTTTT	CASSELGLTNEKLFF
TRBJ1-1	TRBV6-6	.	.	TGTGCCAGCAGTTCAGGACTGAACACTGAAGCTTTCTTT	CASSSGLNTEAFF
TRBJ2-1	TRBV19	.	TRBD2	TGTGCCAGTAGTTTCTCTCCTAGCGGGTACAATGAGCAGTTCTTC	CASSFSPSGYNEQFF
TRBJ1-5	TRBV6-5	.	TRBD1	TGTGCCAGCAGGCGAAGGGACAGGGGAAATCAGCCCCAGCATTTT	CASRRRDRGNQPQHF
TRBJ2-1	TRBV3-1/TRBV3-2	few	.	TGTGCCAGCAGCCGCAGATTGACAGGCTGGGACAATGAGCAGTTCTTC	CASSRRLTGWDNEQFF
TRBJ2-3	TRBV29-1	.	TRBD1	TGCAGCGTTGAAGATATAAAGACAGGGGGCACAGATACGCAGTATTTT	CSVEDIKTGGTDTQYF
TRBJ1-1	TRBV18	.	.	TGTGCCAGCTCGGGGTCGGGCACTGAAGCTTTCTTT	CASSGSGTEAFF
TRBJ1-4	TRBV7-9	.	TRBD1	TGTGCCAGCAGGACCGGGACAGCGGATGAAAAACTGTTTTTT	CASRTGTADEKLFF
TRBJ2-3	TRBV3-1/TRBV3-2	.	.	TGTGCCAGCAGCCAATTGTCAGCGGCCAGGAACACGCAGTATTTT	CASSQLSAARNTQYF
TRBJ1-6	TRBV2	few	.	TGTGCCAGCAGTGGTCTCAATTCACCCCTCCACTTT	CASSGLNSPLHF
TRBJ1-2	TRBV18	few	.	TGTGCCAGCTCACCTGCGACAGAGAATGGCTACACCTTC	CASSPATENGYTF
TRBJ2-7	TRBV20-1	.	.	TGCAGTGCTAGTTTAATCTACGAGCAGTACTTC	CSASLIYEQYF
TRBJ1-3	TRBV6-5	.	.	TGTGCCAGCAGCAGCACAACGTATGATGGAAACACCATATATTTT	CASSSTTYDGNTIYF
TRBJ1-2	TRBV3-1/TRBV3-2	.	TRBD1	TGTGCCAGCAGCCAAGACGGACAGGGGGCATATGGCTACACCTTC	CASSQDGQGAYGYTF
TRBJ1-3	TRBV30	.	.	TGTGCCTGGAGTTCGGTGTCTGGAAACACCATATATTTT	CAWSSVSGNTIYF
TRBJ2-3	TRBV2	.	.	TGTGCCAGCACAGAATGGAGGGGAGGCGATACGCAGTATTTT	CASTEWRGGDTQYF
TRBJ1-5	TRBV3-1/TRBV3-2	.	.	TGTGCCAGCAGCCAAGATTTCAGTGGACAGCCCCAGCATTTT	CASSQDFSGQPQHF
TRBJ2-3	TRBV7-8	.	TRBD2	TGTGCCAGCAGCTTAGGGACTAGCGGGGAGCGAAGGACAGATACGCAGTATTTT	CASSLGTSGERRTDTQYF
TRBJ2-5	TRBV5-1	once	TRBD2	TGCGCCAGCAGCTCCTTGACTAGCGGGGCTTTCGAGACCCAGTACTTC	CASSSLTSGAFETQYF
TRBJ1-2	TRBV5-4	.	.	TGTGCCAGCAGCGGGGGCGTTGGGGAGTACTATGGCTACACCTTC	CASSGGVGEYYGYTF
TRBJ1-2	TRBV5-6	once	.	TGTGCCAGCAGCTCTCCCGCCGGCCAGGGTTCCTATGGCTACACCTTC	CASSSPAGQGSYGYTF
TRBJ2-1	TRBV5-4	.	TRBD2	TGTGCCAGCAGCCGACGACTAGCGGGAGGTCGGGATGAGCAGTTCTTC	CASSRRLAGGRDEQFF
TRBJ2-7	TRBV5-6	.	TRBD2	TGTGCCAGCATGCGGGGGGGTCCCATTAAGAGCTCCTACGAGCAGTACTTC	CASMRGGPIKSSYEQYF
TRBJ2-6	TRBV5-4	.	TRBD1	TGTGCCAGCAGCTTACCCCAAGGACAGGGGAGTGGGGCCAACGTCCTGACTTTC	CASSLPQGQGSGANVLTF
TRBJ1-2	TRBV1	.	.	TGCACCAGCAGCCAGATCCGAATTAACTATGGCTACACCTTC	CTSSQIRINYGYTF
TRBJ2-2	TRBV6-1	.	.	TGTGCCAGCAGTGAAACAACGAACACCGGGGAGCTGTTTTTT	CASSETTNTGELFF
TRBJ1-6	TRBV5-1	.	.	TGCGCCAGCAGCCTACGACCGGGACGAGTCTCCGAGACACCCCTCCACTTT	CASSLRPGRVSETPLHF
TRBJ1-4	TRBV30	.	.	TGTGCCTGGAAGCCAGGTGATGAAAAACTGTTTTTT	CAWKPGDEKLFF
TRBJ1-4	TRBV19	.	.	TGTGCCAGTAGTATAGGGGGGTATACTAATGAAAAACTGTTTTTT	CASSIGGYTNEKLFF
TRBJ2-7	TRBV19	.	.	TGTGCCAGTAGTACGATCTCAGCCTACGAGCAGTACTTC	CASSTISAYEQYF
TRBJ2-7	TRBV30	.	TRBD1	TGTGCCTGGAGGGACAGGGTGCGGTACGAGCAGTACTTC	CAWRDRVRYEQYF
TRBJ2-7	TRBV24-1	.	.	TGTGCCACCAGGTGGACCAGGGACGCCTACGAGCAGTACTTC	CATRWTRDAYEQYF
TRBJ2-2	TRBV10-3	few	.	TGTGCCACCCAGCCGGACTCGAACACCGGGGAGCTGTTTTTT	CATQPDSNTGELFF
TRBJ2-1	TRBV5-4	few	TRBD2	TGTGCCAGCAGCCCCTTCAGCGGGGGGGGAAACAATGAGCAGTTCTTC	CASSPFSGGGNNEQFF
TRBJ1-3	TRBV6-1	.	.	TGTGCCAGCAGTAATAACAGGGTTGGAAACACCATATATTTT	CASSNNRVGNTIYF
TRBJ1-1	TRBV6-5	few	.	TGTGCCAGCCTACCCCCGGTCGGGAGCTCCACTGAAGCTTTCTTT	CASLPPVGSSTEAFF
TRBJ2-7	TRBV12-5	few	TRBD1	TGTGCTAGTGTTCCCCGGACAGGCGGATACGAGCAGTACTTC	CASVPRTGGYEQYF